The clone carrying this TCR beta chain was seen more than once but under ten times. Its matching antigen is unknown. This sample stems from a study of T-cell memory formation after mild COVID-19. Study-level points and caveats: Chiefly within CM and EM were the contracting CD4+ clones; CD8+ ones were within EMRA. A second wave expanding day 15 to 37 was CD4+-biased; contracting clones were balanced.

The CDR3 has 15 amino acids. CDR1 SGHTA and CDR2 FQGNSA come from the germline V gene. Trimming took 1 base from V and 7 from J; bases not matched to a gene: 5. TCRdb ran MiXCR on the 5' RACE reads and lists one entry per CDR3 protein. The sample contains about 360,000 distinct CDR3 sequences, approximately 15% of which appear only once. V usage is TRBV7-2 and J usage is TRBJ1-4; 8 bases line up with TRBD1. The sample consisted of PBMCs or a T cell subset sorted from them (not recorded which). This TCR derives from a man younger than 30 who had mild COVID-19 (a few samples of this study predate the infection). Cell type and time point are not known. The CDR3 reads CASSLGTGLSEKLFF. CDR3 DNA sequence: TGTGCCAGCAGCTTAGGGACAGGGCTCAGTGAAAAACTGTTTTTT.